Here is one T cell receptor (beta chain) with its context. Antigen: not known. This entry belongs to a study of CD8 T cells in ankylosing spondylitis. Making the TCR beta libraries involved quantitative 5'-RACE with molecular barcodes. One entry per CDR3 protein, called by TCRdb with MiXCR from the 5' RACE reads. Seen here are around 890,000 distinct CDR3 sequences, approximately 10% observed once, and the top ten hold under 0.6%. General study results and limits: Typical of ankylosing spondylitis blood, it appeared, was a TCR beta motif of fewer than 10 highly homologous variants. It was reported that disease-linked clones were significantly enriched in matched ankylosing spondylitis synovial fluid.

The origin of this receptor is a male donor with ankylosing spondylitis. What was sequenced was blood, either unsorted or a sorted T cell fraction (not recorded which).

Written as DNA, the CDR3 is TGCGCCAGCGTTTCAGGACTATCCAACACCGGGGAGCTGTTTTTT. This translates into CASVSGLSNTGELFF. V gene TRBV5-1 combines with J gene TRBJ2-2; D is perhaps TRBD2 (6 bases). The CDR3 totals 15 residues. Germline V gene sequence: CDR1 SGHRS, CDR2 YFSETQ. Trimming stripped 7 bases from V and 2 bases from J, with 15 bases between. Variable domain in full (rest from reference TRBV5-1 and TRBJ2-2): KAGVTQTPRYLIKTRGQQVTLSCSPISGHRSVSWYQQTPGQGLQFLFEYFSETQRNKGNFPGRFSGRQFSNSRSEMNVSTLELGDSALYLCASVSGLSNTGELFFGEGSRLTVL.